Presented here are 30 T cell receptor beta chains from one specimen sequenced in a study of T-cell reconstitution after alpha-beta-depleted transplantation in children. Findings of the study overall: Once a year had passed after transplant, T-cell counts and diversity came mostly from newly produced T cells.

For these receptors, no antigen is known. Unique molecular identifiers featured in how the TCRbeta library was prepared. TCRdb re-called the PCR reads with MiXCR, one entry per CDR3 protein. The sample holds approximately 300,000 distinct CDR3 sequences, around 7.1% seen once. The input for sequencing was peripheral blood, taken 360 days after TCRalphabeta/CD19-depleted stem cell transplant. Receptors were obtained from a female patient aged 2 to 10 who had a stem cell transplant for Fanconi anemia, so the T cells may come from the graft donor.

This rearrangement joins TRBV29-1 to TRBJ1-1; no firm D call. Trimming left V 4 bases short and J 0 bases short, with 18 bases between. CDR1 SQVTM and CDR2 ANQGSEA come from the germline V gene. The CDR3 sequence is 16 residues long. This CDR3 reads CSVARLRGLLNTEAFF. CDR3 nucleotides: TGCAGCGTTGCACGATTGAGAGGGCTATTGAACACTGAAGCTTTCTTT.

The table lists this clonotype with many counts. J is TRBJ2-3 and V is TRBV20-1; tentative D call: TRBD2 (5 bases). The CDR3 is made up of 14 amino acids. The germline gives CDR1 DFQATT, CDR2 SNEGSKA (reference sequence). With 4 bases removed from V and 0 bases from J, the gap between germline ends came to 11 bases. The CDR3 nucleotides read TGCAGTGCTATAGAAGCGGTGAGCACAGATACGCAGTATTTT. It yields the protein CSAIEAVSTDTQYF.

In its sample, this clonotype was seen a few times. J is TRBJ2-5 and V is TRBV5-1; D gene unclear. Germline V gene sequence: CDR1 SGHRS, CDR2 YFSETQ. V lost 0 bases and J lost 5, with 8 bases in between. This CDR3 contains 13 residues. DNA for the CDR3: TGCGCCAGCAGCTTGGTGGTTTGGGAGACCCAGTACTTC. Protein sequence: CASSLVVWETQYF.

This clonotype has ten or more counts. V gene TRBV27 combines with J gene TRBJ2-1; 9 nucleotides agree with TRBD1. This CDR3 is built from 17 residues. The V gene end was trimmed by 5 bases and the J gene end by 2 bases; junction bases not matched to a gene: 10. Germline V lookup: CDR1 MNHEY, CDR2 SMNVEV (reference sequence). This chain's CDR3 is CASSTFFRDRAYNEQFF. CDR3 sequence (DNA): TGTGCCAGCAGTACCTTCTTCCGGGACAGGGCCTACAATGAGCAGTTCTTC.

This chain connects TRBV5-1 to TRBJ1-1; D remains ambiguous. CDR1 and CDR2 (germline): SGHRS, YFSETQ. The CDR3 has 12 residues. Trimming removed 0 bases from V and 9 bases from J, with 9 bases in between. CDR3 nucleotide sequence: TGCGCCAGCAGCTTGGACCCAGCAAAAGCTTTCTTT. It translates to CASSLDPAKAFF. Using reference TRBV5-1 and TRBJ1-1 for the parts outside the CDR3, the full variable domain is KAGVTQTPRYLIKTRGQQVTLSCSPISGHRSVSWYQQTPGQGLQFLFEYFSETQRNKGNFPGRFSGRQFSNSRSEMNVSTLELGDSALYLCASSLDPAKAFFGQGTRLTVV.

In its sample, this clonotype was seen many times. The rearrangement joins TRBV20-1 to TRBJ2-7; D may match TRBD1 or TRBD2 (5 bases each). Germline assignment: CDR1 DFQATT and CDR2 SNEGSKA (reference sequence). Trimming stripped 6 bases from V and 0 bases from J, with 15 bases between. CDR3 length: 14 residues. For the CDR3, the DNA is TGCAGTGCCCTTGGGGCGGGCCGCTCCTACGAGCAGTACTTC. The encoded protein is CSALGAGRSYEQYF.

This clonotype occurred a few times. The chain employs TRBV28 and TRBJ1-5, with a possible D match to TRBD1 (6 bases). Germline CDR1 reads MDHEN; CDR2 reads SYDVKM. V lost 7 bases and J 8 bases, leaving 15 bases between the germline ends. This CDR3 contains 13 residues. CDR3 sequence: CASKGGREEPQHF. CDR3 DNA sequence: TGTGCCAGCAAAGGGGGACGAGAGGAGCCCCAGCATTTT. The whole variable domain, remainder taken from reference TRBV28 and TRBJ1-5, is DVKVTQSSRYLVKRTGEKVFLECVQDMDHENMFWYRQDPGLGLRLIYFSYDVKMKEKGDIPEGYSVSREKKERFSLILESASTNQTSMYLCASKGGREEPQHFGDGTRLSIL.

This clonotype was recorded a few times. The J gene is TRBJ2-3, the V gene TRBV7-9; a weak D match, TRBD2 (6 bases). This CDR3 comprises 17 residues. Germline V gene data show CDR1 as SEHNR and CDR2 as FQNEAQ (reference sequence). Deletions cut 4 bases from V and 4 bases from J, with 21 bases between. DNA for the CDR3: TGTGCCAGCAGCTCCCCGGTGGAGGGTCAGGACTCAGATACGCAGTATTTT. Translating gives CASSSPVEGQDSDTQYF.

This clonotype has ten or more counts. The CDR3 sequence: CSVTGFSVTEAFF. In DNA form, the CDR3 reads TGCAGCGTTACAGGGTTTTCGGTCACTGAAGCTTTCTTT. V and J are TRBV29-1 and TRBJ1-1, with D perhaps matching TRBD1 (6 bases). This CDR3 contains 13 residues. V gave up 5 bases and J gave up 4 bases, with 14 bases separating them. CDR1 is SQVTM and CDR2 is ANQGSEA in the germline V gene.

This clonotype was picked up many times. The V call is TRBV11-2, the J call TRBJ2-3, with D hard to call. The CDR3 has 18 amino acids. CDR1 and CDR2 from the germline V gene are SGHAT and FQNNGV. The germline V and J ends were trimmed by 5 bases and 0 bases, with 21 bases remaining between them. The CDR3 reads CASSGYRSSLRSTDTQYF. The CDR3 DNA sequence: TGTGCCAGCAGCGGATATAGGTCGAGTTTACGTAGCACAGATACGCAGTATTTT.

This clonotype appeared many times. The chain is built from TRBV6-5 and TRBJ1-1; D is possibly TRBD1 (6 bases). From germline, CDR1 is MNHEY and CDR2 SVGAGI. Trimming took off 0 bases at V and 3 bases at J, with 20 bases between the two ends. CDR3 length: 18 residues. The CDR3 DNA is TGTGCCAGCAGTTACTCACCACAGGGACTCCTATCAGACACTGAAGCTTTCTTT. This encodes CASSYSPQGLLSDTEAFF.

In this sample, this clonotype turned up many times. V usage is TRBV7-8 and J usage is TRBJ1-6; no clear D. Trimming stripped 3 bases from V and 9 bases from J, with 6 bases between. The CDR3 runs 12 residues. The V gene's germline CDR1 is SGHVS and CDR2 FQNEAQ. CDR3 nucleotide sequence: TGTGCCAGCAGCTTTTCGAGTTCACCCCTCCACTTT. This codes for CASSFSSSPLHF.

The gene calls are TRBV21-1 and TRBJ2-1; TRBD1, the table's D call, was not compared with the DNA. TRBV21-1 is a pseudogene. The CDR3 totals 16 residues. The CDR3 spells CASSKVRGRAYNEQFF. The CDR3 DNA is TGTGCCAGCAGCAAAGTGAGGGGGCGAGCATACAATGAGCAGTTCTTC.

The gene calls are TRBV4-1 and TRBJ1-5; the D gene is possibly TRBD1 (6 bases). The V end was cut by 4 bases, the J end by 5 bases, with 18 bases between. Germline-derived CDR1 and CDR2 are MGHRA and YSYEKL. The CDR3 length is 16 residues. CDR3: CASSPLWGASDQPQHF. CDR3 nucleotide sequence: TGCGCCAGCAGCCCGTTGTGGGGGGCCTCCGATCAGCCCCAGCATTTT.

This clonotype was detected a few times. The rearrangement joins TRBV9 to TRBJ2-3; 8 bases fit TRBD2. V lost 4 bases, J lost 4 bases, and 8 bases stayed unmatched. CDR1 SGDLS and CDR2 YYNGEE come from the germline V gene. The CDR3 length is 15 residues. CDR3 sequence: CASSFRGGLSDTQYF. DNA for the CDR3: TGTGCCAGCAGCTTCCGGGGGGGACTTTCAGATACGCAGTATTTT.

This clonotype occurred a few times. The chain carries TRBV6-1 and TRBJ1-5; possible D gene TRBD1, 6 bases. CDR3 size: 16 residues. Germline-derived CDR1 and CDR2 are MNHNS and SASEGT. Trimming removed 6 bases at V and 1 base at J, with 16 bases between. This CDR3 is CASRESTGFSNQPQHF. For the CDR3, the DNA is TGTGCCAGCAGGGAATCAACAGGGTTCAGCAATCAGCCCCAGCATTTT.

This clonotype has a count of ten or more. This chain uses TRBV12-3 or TRBV12-4 with TRBJ1-3, with TRBD1 as a possible D gene (6 bases). The CDR3 is 18 residues long. V dropped 6 bases and J dropped 4 bases, with 25 bases sitting between them. CDR3 DNA: TGTGCCAGCAGCCTCAATCTGGGGGGCAAGAATCCCGGAAACACCATATATTTT. Amino acids: CASSLNLGGKNPGNTIYF.

Many counts were recorded for this clonotype. V is TRBV28 and J is TRBJ1-5; D may be TRBD1 (6 bases). V was trimmed by 5 bases and J by 8 bases, leaving 19 bases between them. This CDR3 contains 15 residues. CDR1 is MDHEN and CDR2 is SYDVKM in the germline V gene. The CDR3 spells CASSPRDRKWEPQHF. CDR3 sequence (DNA): TGTGCCAGCAGTCCACGAGACAGGAAATGGGAGCCCCAGCATTTT.

This clonotype has a count of ten or more. V usage is TRBV20-1 and J usage is TRBJ1-3; D may be TRBD1 (5 bases). Trimming left V 6 bases short and J 0 bases short, with 12 bases between. This CDR3 has 14 amino acids. CDR1 and CDR2 from the germline V gene are DFQATT and SNEGSKA (reference sequence). The CDR3 spells CSAIREASGNTIYF. In DNA, the CDR3 is TGCAGTGCCATCAGGGAGGCCTCTGGAAACACCATATATTTT.

About this clonotype: A read error may be the cause here, since a much bigger clone is one base away. The chain combines TRBV2 with TRBJ1-1; D unclear. Germline CDR1 SNHLY, CDR2 FYNNEI. This CDR3 has 12 amino acids. Here the CDR3 reads CASSSVNNEAFF. The CDR3 nucleotides are TGTGCCAGCAGTAGCGTGAACAATGAAGCTTTCTTT.

Ten or more counts support this clonotype. The rearrangement uses TRBV9 and TRBJ2-6; 7 bases are a match to TRBD1. This CDR3 is 16 amino acids long. Germline V gene sequence: CDR1 SGDLS, CDR2 YYNGEE. V shed 3 bases and J 0 bases; nucleotides not matched to a gene: 3. In DNA form, the CDR3 reads TGTGCCAGCAGCGGGGACAGCCACTCTGGGGCCAACGTCCTGACTTTC. This codes for CASSGDSHSGANVLTF.

This clonotype occurred many times. This rearrangement joins TRBV28 to TRBJ1-4, with D possibly matching TRBD1 (6 bases). Germline-derived CDR1 and CDR2 are MDHEN and SYDVKM. The germline V and J ends were trimmed by 7 bases and 8 bases, with 17 bases remaining between them. This CDR3 has 14 residues. CDR3 sequence reads: CASNRGGQGEKLFF. Written as DNA, the CDR3 is TGTGCCAGCAATCGTGGGGGGCAAGGGGAAAAACTGTTTTTT.

This clonotype was observed many times. The chain uses TRBV9 and TRBJ2-7; unclear D gene. The CDR3 is 15 residues long. V lost 0 bases and J 0 bases, leaving 10 bases between the germline ends. The germline gives CDR1 SGDLS, CDR2 YYNGEE. The CDR3 DNA reads as TGTGCCAGCAGCGTAGGTGCCGGGTCCTCCTACGAGCAGTACTTC. This codes for CASSVGAGSSYEQYF.

In this sample, this clonotype turned up many times. The rearrangement links TRBV5-1 to TRBJ1-1; D gene uncertain. Germline V gene sequence: CDR1 SGHRS, CDR2 YFSETQ. Deletions cut 2 bases from V and 3 bases from J, with 8 bases between. The CDR3 length is 13 residues. The CDR3 here is CASSFRRDTEAFF. In nucleotides, the CDR3 is TGCGCCAGCAGCTTTAGAAGGGACACTGAAGCTTTCTTT.

This clonotype has at least ten counts. The rearrangement links TRBV10-3 to TRBJ2-7; D is unresolved. The V end lost 2 bases, the J end lost 4 bases, and 6 bases lay between the germline ends. This CDR3 has 12 residues. Germline V gene sequence: CDR1 ENHRY, CDR2 SYGVKD. CDR3 DNA: TGTGCCATCAGTGAGGCTGGATACGAGCAGTACTTC. It codes for CAISEAGYEQYF.

As concerns this clonotype: A read error is possible here, since a much larger clone lies one base away. The chain carries TRBV25-1 and TRBJ1-5; D is unclear. The germline gives CDR1 MGHDK, CDR2 SYGVNS. The CDR3 is made up of 15 amino acids. Here the CDR3 DNA reads TGTGCCAGCAGTGAAGGGAATGCGGGAAATCAGCCCCAGCGTTTT. This encodes CASSEGNAGNQPQRF.

There are a few counts of this clonotype. J is TRBJ1-2 and V is TRBV12-3 or TRBV12-4; 10 bases are shared with TRBD1. This CDR3 is built from 14 residues. V gave up 5 bases and J gave up 8 bases; unmatched junction bases: 8. The CDR3 coding sequence is TGTGCCAGCAGTCAGACAGGGGGCGAAGGGGGCTACACCTTC. Translated: CASSQTGGEGGYTF.

This clonotype was counted ten times or more. V usage is TRBV11-2 and J usage is TRBJ2-5; D may be TRBD1 (6 bases). CDR3 length equals 16 residues. Germline V gene lookup returns CDR1 SGHAT and CDR2 FQNNGV. V was cut by 5 bases and J by 5 bases, with 21 bases left in between. This chain's CDR3 is CASSRTTGFSRETQYF. CDR3 bases: TGTGCCAGCAGCCGAACGACAGGTTTTTCACGGGAGACCCAGTACTTC.

This clonotype was counted only a few times. The rearrangement joins TRBV10-3 to TRBJ2-3, with TRBD1 matching 9 bases. The CDR3 is made up of 17 amino acids. Germline V gives CDR1 ENHRY, CDR2 SYGVKD. V gave up 6 bases and J gave up 3 bases; unmatched junction bases: 13. The CDR3 loop is CAIRDIRTGDYTDTQYF. The CDR3 DNA is TGTGCCATCAGGGATATAAGGACAGGGGATTATACAGATACGCAGTATTTT.

The chain couples TRBV10-2 to TRBJ2-3; 9 nucleotides match TRBD2. Germline assignment: CDR1 WSHSY and CDR2 SAAADI. The CDR3 has 15 residues. With 3 bases clipped from V and 2 bases from J, the junction kept 3 bases outside the gene matches. CDR3: CASSDAGGPTDTQYF. The CDR3 DNA sequence: TGCGCCAGCAGTGACGCGGGGGGGCCCACAGATACGCAGTATTTT.